In this sample, the clone carrying this T cell receptor beta chain turned up a few times. What it binds is not known. The data belong to a study of T cell repertoires in cytomegalovirus infection. Study overall: Both CMV infection and a matching HLA type were indicated by public TCR beta signatures. General study points: Dominating the ex vivo response were HLA-C-restricted CMV-specific TCR beta clonotypes. Cumulative public TCR beta family frequency identified CMV carriers with the relevant HLA.

TCRdb reprocessed the reads via MiXCR and lists one record per CDR3 protein. The table has some 180,000 distinct CDR3 sequences, 8% to 10% seen once. Trimming cost V 3 bases and J 4 bases, with 18 bases left between them. The CDR3 sequence is 16 residues long. From germline, CDR1 is LGHNA and CDR2 YSLEER. What was sequenced was PBMCs. This receptor was taken from a human donor in good health (CMV status not recorded). Some clones in this sample may be carry-over from other donors' samples. V is TRBV4-3 and J is TRBJ2-5, with D possibly being TRBD1 (6 bases). The CDR3 here is CASSQDITRGGETQYF. Here the CDR3 DNA reads TGCGCCAGCAGCCAGGATATCACGAGAGGGGGAGAGACCCAGTACTTC.